Below, 12 T cell receptor beta chains from the same sample are listed, as sequenced in a study of blood T cell repertoires in COVID-19. This table comes from immunoSEQ multiplex PCR, and its TCRdb copy is limited to in-frame clones, with some not included. The sample yields 77,000 or so clones, approximately 79% seen once. The sample taken for sequencing was peripheral blood. The receptor set was obtained from a human donor with acute or convalescent COVID-19. The donor label of this sample is uncertain.

This clone turned up a few times. V gene TRBV3-1 (or the pseudogene TRBV3-2) combines with J gene TRBJ2-1; D might be TRBD2 (5 bases). This CDR3 contains 13 residues. The ends were cut back, 4 bases at V and 7 bases at J, with 11 bases in the middle. CDR1 and CDR2 from the germline V gene are LGHDT and YNNKEL (reference sequence). CDR3 nucleotides: TGTGCCAGCAGCCGGGAGATTTGGAATGAGCAGTTCTTC. Translation: CASSREIWNEQFF.

The chain couples TRBV7-2 to TRBJ1-4, with D tentatively TRBD1 (5 bases). The CDR3 is 17 residues long. V shed 5 bases and J shed 3 bases, with 19 bases lying between them. CDR1 and CDR2 (germline): SGHTA, FQGNSA. In DNA form, the CDR3 reads TGTGCCAGCAGCCCTAGGACACTCCGGGGGGCTAATGAAAAACTGTTTTTT. This sequence encodes CASSPRTLRGANEKLFF. The entire variable domain, with the rest obtained from reference TRBV7-2 and TRBJ1-4, is as follows: GAGVSQSPSNKVTEKGKDVELRCDPISGHTALYWYRQSLGQGLEFLIYFQGNSAPDKSGLPSDRFSAERTGGSVSTLTIQRTQQEDSAVYLCASSPRTLRGANEKLFFGSGTQLSVL.

The J gene is TRBJ2-1, the V gene TRBV6-5, with D possibly being TRBD1 (5 bases). From germline, CDR1 is MNHEY and CDR2 SVGAGI. The CDR3 is made up of 13 amino acids. Trimming removed 8 bases from V and 1 base from J, with 9 bases in between. The CDR3 loop is CASGQGSYNEQFF. The CDR3 region has the DNA TGTGCCAGCGGCCAGGGATCCTACAATGAGCAGTTCTTC.

This chain links TRBV6-5 with TRBJ2-5; 8 nucleotides line up with TRBD2. The CDR3 has 14 amino acids. The trim removed 8 bases at V and 8 bases at J, leaving 13 bases unmatched. Germline CDR1 reads MNHEY; CDR2 reads SVGAGI. The CDR3 loop reads CASCSGLGPETQYF. CDR3 DNA: TGTGCCAGCTGTTCGGGACTAGGGCCCGAAACCCAGTACTTC.

This chain uses TRBV12-3 or TRBV12-4 with TRBJ1-5; TRBD1 might be the D (5 bases). The CDR3 has 12 residues. The V end was cut by 3 bases, the J end by 6 bases, with 6 bases between. The CDR3: CASSFDSQPQHF. CDR3 in DNA: TGTGCCAGCAGTTTTGACAGTCAGCCCCAGCATTTT.

To note about this clone: At one end, the junction sequence differs from germline, possibly due to a read error. This sequence joins TRBV2 and TRBJ1-4; TRBD1 is a possible D gene (6 bases). This CDR3 has 11 residues. Germline V gene data show CDR1 as SNHLY and CDR2 as FYNNEI. The DNA of the CDR3 is TGTGCCAGCAGTGGGCGGACAGACCTTGCTTTT. Protein sequence: CASSGRTDLAF.

The rearrangement links TRBV11-2 to TRBJ2-1, with 7 bases lining up with TRBD2. The V segment lost 6 bases and the J segment 5 bases; nucleotides outside the gene matches: 13. This CDR3 comprises 16 residues. Per the germline V gene, CDR1 is SGHAT and CDR2 is FQNNGV. This CDR3 is CASSGAGSLRHNEQFF. Here the CDR3 DNA reads TGTGCCAGCAGTGGAGCGGGAAGTCTGAGACACAATGAGCAGTTCTTC. Looking up the rest from reference TRBV11-2 and TRBJ2-1 gives the full variable domain: EAGVAQSPRYKIIEKRQSVAFWCNPISGHATLYWYQQILGQGPKLLIQFQNNGVVDDSQLPKDRFSAERLKGVDSTLKIQPAKLEDSAVYLCASSGAGSLRHNEQFFGPGTRLTVL.

This chain connects TRBV18 to TRBJ1-2; D is unresolved. V was cut by 1 base and J by 7 bases, with 10 bases left in between. CDR3 size: 13 residues. CDR1 KGHSH and CDR2 LQKENI come from the germline V gene. The CDR3 nucleotides are TGTGCCAGCTCACCACGGGAGGATACTGGCTACACCTTC. As protein: CASSPREDTGYTF.

The chain employs TRBV27 and TRBJ1-6; 7 bases are a match to TRBD1. Unmatched junction bases numbered 9, after V lost 0 bases and J lost 10 bases. The CDR3 runs to 16 residues. The V gene's germline CDR1 is MNHEY and CDR2 SMNVEV (reference sequence). CDR3 sequence (DNA): TGTGCCAGCAGTTTATCTGCCCGACAGGGATCCTCACCCCTCCACTTT. This sequence encodes CASSLSARQGSSPLHF.

This chain uses TRBV10-3 with TRBJ2-4; perhaps TRBD1 as D (6 bases). Trimming shortened V by 0 bases and J by 8 bases, and 11 bases separated the two germline ends. Germline-derived CDR1 and CDR2 are ENHRY and SYGVKD. The CDR3 is 14 amino acids. The CDR3 reads CAISESGGYDIQYF. The CDR3, as DNA: TGTGCCATCAGTGAGTCAGGGGGATACGACATTCAGTACTTC.

CDR3 sequence: CATQGARETQYF. Written as DNA, the CDR3 is TGTGCCACACAGGGGGCTCGGGAGACCCAGTACTTC. The chain recombines TRBV28 with TRBJ2-5, with TRBD1 identical over 9 bases. Germline CDR1 reads MDHEN; CDR2 reads SYDVKM. The CDR3 contains 12 residues. V shed 10 bases, J shed 5 bases, and the junction held 5 bases outside the gene matches.

This clone came up once. V gene TRBV5-1 combines with J gene TRBJ2-7; 7 bases match TRBD1. This CDR3 spans 13 amino acids. Per germline, CDR1 SGHRS and CDR2 YFSETQ. Germline trimming cut 4 bases from V and 3 bases from J; bases unmatched to any gene: 4. The CDR3 here is CASSGGQFYEQYF. The CDR3 DNA sequence: TGCGCCAGCAGCGGGGGACAGTTCTACGAGCAGTACTTC.